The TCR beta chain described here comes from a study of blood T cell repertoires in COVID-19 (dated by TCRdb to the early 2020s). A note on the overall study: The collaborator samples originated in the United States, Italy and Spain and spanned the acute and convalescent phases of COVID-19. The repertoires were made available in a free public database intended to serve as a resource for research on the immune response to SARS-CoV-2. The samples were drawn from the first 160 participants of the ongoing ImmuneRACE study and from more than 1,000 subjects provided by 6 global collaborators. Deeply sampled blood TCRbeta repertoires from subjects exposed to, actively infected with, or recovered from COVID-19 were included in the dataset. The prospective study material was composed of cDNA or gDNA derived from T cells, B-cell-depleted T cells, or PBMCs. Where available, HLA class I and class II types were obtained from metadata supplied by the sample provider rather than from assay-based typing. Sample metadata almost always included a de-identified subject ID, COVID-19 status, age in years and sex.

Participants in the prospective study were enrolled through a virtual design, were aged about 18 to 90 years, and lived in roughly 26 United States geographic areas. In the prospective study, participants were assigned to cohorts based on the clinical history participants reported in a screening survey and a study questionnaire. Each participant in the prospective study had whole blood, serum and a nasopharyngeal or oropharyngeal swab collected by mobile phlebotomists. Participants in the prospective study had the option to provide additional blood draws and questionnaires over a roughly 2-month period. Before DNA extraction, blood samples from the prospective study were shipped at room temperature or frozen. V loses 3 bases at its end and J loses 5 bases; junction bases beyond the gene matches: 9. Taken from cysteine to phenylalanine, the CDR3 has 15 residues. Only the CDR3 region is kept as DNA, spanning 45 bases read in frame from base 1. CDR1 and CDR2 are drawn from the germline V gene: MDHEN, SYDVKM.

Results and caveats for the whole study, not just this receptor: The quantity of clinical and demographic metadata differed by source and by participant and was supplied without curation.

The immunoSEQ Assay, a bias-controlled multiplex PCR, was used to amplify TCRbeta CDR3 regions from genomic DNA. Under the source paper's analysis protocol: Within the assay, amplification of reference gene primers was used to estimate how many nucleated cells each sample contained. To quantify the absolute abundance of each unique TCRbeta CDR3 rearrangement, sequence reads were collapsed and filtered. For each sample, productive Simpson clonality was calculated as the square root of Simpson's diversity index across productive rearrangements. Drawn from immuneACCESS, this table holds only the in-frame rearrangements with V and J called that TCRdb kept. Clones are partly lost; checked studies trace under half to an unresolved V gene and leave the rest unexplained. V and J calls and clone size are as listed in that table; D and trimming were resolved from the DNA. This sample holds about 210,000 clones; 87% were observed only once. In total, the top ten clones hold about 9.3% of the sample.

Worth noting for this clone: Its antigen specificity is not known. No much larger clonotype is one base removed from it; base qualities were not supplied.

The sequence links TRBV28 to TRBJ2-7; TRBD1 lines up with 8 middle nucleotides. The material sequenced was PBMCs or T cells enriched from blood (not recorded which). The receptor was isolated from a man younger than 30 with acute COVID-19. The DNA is TGTGCCAGCAGTTTCCCCCGACAGGGGTACCACGAGCAGTACTTC. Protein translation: CASSFPRQGYHEQYF.